Listed here are 29 T cell receptor beta chains from one sample, sequenced in a study of T cell repertoires in cytomegalovirus infection. TCRdb itself ran the reads through MiXCR, one entry per CDR3 protein. The sample consists of approximately 500,000 distinct CDR3 sequences, 10% to 12% of them appearing once. The sequenced sample was PBMCs. The receptors were gathered from a human donor in good health (CMV status not recorded). Some clones in this sample may be carry-over from other donors' samples.

In this sample, this clonotype turned up many times. The V and J genes are TRBV6-5 and TRBJ2-2, with 7 bases aligning to TRBD1. This CDR3 has 15 amino acids. The junction had 9 bases not matched to a gene; V was cut back by 5 bases and J by 6 bases. Germline values: CDR1 MNHEY, CDR2 SVGAGI. The CDR3 region has the DNA TGTGCCAGCAGTAGGAGACAGGGTCGCTCCGGGGAGCTGTTTTTT. This encodes CASSRRQGRSGELFF.

There are many counts of this clonotype. The chain has TRBV13 and TRBJ2-2, with D possibly being TRBD1 (6 bases). Between the trimmed V and J ends, which lost 4 bases and 1 base, there was a span of 13 bases. This CDR3 contains 16 residues. The germline gives CDR1 PRHDT, CDR2 FYEKMQ (reference sequence). In DNA, the CDR3 is TGTGCCAGCAGCTATCGGACAGATGGGAACACCGGGGAGCTGTTTTTT. Translation: CASSYRTDGNTGELFF.

V and J are TRBV5-5 and TRBJ2-1; 9 positions agree with TRBD1. J lost 3 bases, V lost 4 bases, and 8 bases had no gene match. Germline lookup yields CDR1 SGHKS and CDR2 YYEKEE (reference sequence). The CDR3 totals 16 residues. The CDR3 protein is CASSVSSGQGYNEQFF. In DNA, the CDR3 is TGTGCCAGCAGCGTCTCCTCGGGACAGGGCTACAATGAGCAGTTCTTC.

This clonotype occurred a few times. The V gene is TRBV9, the J gene TRBJ1-5; TRBD1 matches at 8 bases. Per germline, CDR1 SGDLS and CDR2 YYNGEE. CDR3 length: 16 amino acids. V dropped 3 bases and J dropped 5; count of bases not matched to a gene: 10. CDR3 nucleotides: TGTGCCAGCAGCGCCTCACCAGGGGGCGGGGATCAGCCCCAGCATTTT. Protein sequence: CASSASPGGGDQPQHF.

This clonotype was recorded at least ten times. The gene calls are TRBV6-1 and TRBJ2-7, with D hard to call. Germline lookup yields CDR1 MNHNS and CDR2 SASEGT. Trimming removed 1 base at V and 0 bases at J, with 4 bases between. CDR3 length: 13 amino acids. CDR3 loop: CASSEELSYEQYF. The CDR3 nucleotides read TGTGCCAGCAGTGAAGAGCTCTCCTACGAGCAGTACTTC.

This clonotype was picked up many times. The chain couples TRBV4-1 to TRBJ2-7, with TRBD1 as a possible D gene (5 bases). The CDR3 is made up of 17 amino acids. CDR1 and CDR2 (germline): MGHRA, YSYEKL. With 0 bases removed from V and 4 bases from J, the gap between germline ends came to 19 bases. CDR3 region: CASSQDIKTVKLYEQYF. The CDR3 DNA is TGCGCCAGCAGCCAAGATATTAAGACAGTGAAGCTTTACGAGCAGTACTTC.

This clonotype came up many times. CDR3 sequence: CASSRTWGSNQPQHF. Written as DNA, the CDR3 is TGTGCCAGTAGTAGGACGTGGGGTAGCAATCAGCCCCAGCATTTT. V usage is TRBV19 and J usage is TRBJ1-5; D uncertain. There are 15 residues in the CDR3. CDR1 and CDR2 (germline): LNHDA, SQIVND (reference sequence). V was trimmed by 4 bases and J by 0 bases, leaving 10 bases between them.

This clonotype was detected ten times or more. This chain uses TRBV18 with TRBJ2-3; D ambiguous. Deletions cut 6 bases from V and 6 bases from J, with 16 bases between. Per the germline V gene, CDR1 is KGHSH and CDR2 is LQKENI. This CDR3 is 14 amino acids long. As DNA, the CDR3 is TGTGCCAGCTCCTTTGCTGGGGTATCGGATACGCAGTATTTT. This sequence encodes CASSFAGVSDTQYF.

This clonotype was recorded a few times. One end of the junction does not line up with germline, which may come from a read error. V and J are TRBV11-3 and TRBJ2-3; TRBD1 matches 8 bases. CDR1 is SGHNT and CDR2 is YENEEA in the germline V gene. The CDR3 is made up of 13 amino acids. CDR3 sequence: CASSLEGTGTQYF. DNA of the CDR3: TGTGCCAGCAGCTTAGAAGGGACAGGTACGCAGTATTTT. The full variable domain, its missing parts supplied by reference TRBV11-3 and TRBJ2-3, is EAGVVQSPRYKIIEKKQPVAFWCNPISGHNTLYWYLQNLGQGPELLIRYENEEAVDDSQLPKDRFSAERLKGVDSTLKIQPAELGDSAVYLCASSLEGTGTQYFGPGTRLTVL.

This clonotype was seen ten or more times. This CDR3 is CASTAGLAGGPSEQYF. Written as DNA, the CDR3 is TGTGCCAGTACCGCGGGACTAGCGGGAGGGCCTTCCGAGCAGTACTTC. The chain carries TRBV19 and TRBJ2-7, with 16 bases fitting TRBD2. Germline CDR1 reads LNHDA; CDR2 reads SQIVND (reference sequence). The length of the CDR3 is 16 residues. J was trimmed by 6 bases and V by 7 bases; bases with no gene match: 9.

The table lists this clonotype with many counts. J is TRBJ2-2 and V is TRBV10-3, with 7 bases matching TRBD2. Germline CDR1 and CDR2: ENHRY and SYGVKD. This CDR3 spans 17 amino acids. The V segment lost 6 bases and the J segment 0 bases; nucleotides outside the gene matches: 10. The CDR3 coding sequence is TGTGCCATCAGCCCCGGGCTAGCGGATACGAACACCGGGGAGCTGTTTTTT. This encodes CAISPGLADTNTGELFF.

This clonotype appeared many times. This chain connects TRBV2 to TRBJ2-1; tentative D call: TRBD2 (5 bases). Trimming removed 6 bases from V and 10 bases from J, with 16 bases in between. Germline CDR1 and CDR2: SNHLY and FYNNEI. The CDR3 covers 13 residues. CDR3 DNA: TGTGCCAGCAGAAACCTCCCTAGCCGCGAGCAGTTCTTC. It specifies CASRNLPSREQFF. Full variable domain (outside the CDR3, taken from reference TRBV2 and TRBJ2-1): EPEVTQTPSHQVTQMGQEVILRCVPISNHLYFYWYRQILGQKVEFLVSFYNNEISEKSEIFDDQFSVERPDGSNFTLKIRSTKLEDSAMYFCASRNLPSREQFFGPGTRLTVL.

Many counts were recorded for this clonotype. The chain joins TRBV7-2 to TRBJ1-2, with a possible D match to TRBD1 (5 bases). CDR3 length equals 14 residues. V was cut by 1 base and J by 2 bases, with 8 bases left in between. CDR1 and CDR2 from the germline V gene are SGHTA and FQGNSA. CDR3 coding DNA: TGTGCCAGCAGCTTAGGGGACGGGAACTATGGCTACACCTTC. It translates to CASSLGDGNYGYTF.

The chain uses TRBV7-9 and TRBJ2-1, with 12 bases matching TRBD2. The CDR3 has 16 residues. In germline, CDR1 is SEHNR, CDR2 FQNEAQ (reference sequence). Trimming cost V 5 bases and J 3 bases; bases outside gene matches: 5. The CDR3 loop is CASSTTSGGFYNEQFF. The DNA for the CDR3 is TGTGCCAGCAGCACGACTAGCGGGGGCTTCTACAATGAGCAGTTCTTC.

The chain uses TRBV19 and TRBJ2-1; the D gene is possibly TRBD2 (6 bases). The V end was cut by 3 bases, the J end by 7 bases, with 13 bases between. The germline CDR1 and CDR2 sequences are LNHDA and SQIVND (reference sequence). The CDR3 loop spans 14 amino acids. CDR3 sequence: CASSITGVSNEQFF. CDR3 nucleotide sequence: TGTGCCAGTAGTATTACGGGAGTGTCTAATGAGCAGTTCTTC.

In its sample, this clonotype was seen a few times. The chain carries TRBV28 and TRBJ2-5, with TRBD2 identical over 10 bases. The CDR3 totals 14 residues. V shed 11 bases, J shed 4 bases, and the junction held 10 bases outside the gene matches. CDR1 is MDHEN and CDR2 is SYDVKM in the germline V gene. The chain's CDR3 is CAALPASGRETQYF. Here the CDR3 DNA reads TGTGCCGCCCTCCCGGCTAGCGGGAGAGAGACCCAGTACTTC.

The sample holds many counts of this clonotype. This chain uses TRBV10-3 with TRBJ1-5; D perhaps matches TRBD1 (5 bases). CDR1 is ENHRY and CDR2 is SYGVKD in the germline V gene. Deletions cut 3 bases from V and 6 bases from J, with 12 bases between. The CDR3 contains 14 residues. CDR3 bases: TGTGCCATCAGTGATTTGCAGGGAAGTCAGCCCCAGCATTTT. It encodes CAISDLQGSQPQHF.

This clonotype was seen many times. V and J are TRBV7-3 and TRBJ1-1; 7 bases align to TRBD1. Germline assignment: CDR1 SGHTA and CDR2 FQGTGA. The junction had 6 bases not matched to a gene; V was cut back by 3 bases and J by 5 bases. This CDR3 has 14 amino acids. The CDR3 region is CASSLTGRRTEAFF. CDR3 nucleotides: TGTGCCAGCAGCTTGACAGGGAGAAGAACTGAAGCTTTCTTT.

As concerns this clonotype: Being one base from a much bigger clone, this may be a read error. CDR3 in DNA: TGTGCCAGCAGCTTGAAAGGACAGGGGGTCGGGGAGCTGTTTTTT. It yields the protein CASSLKGQGVGELFF. The chain recombines TRBV5-3 with TRBJ2-2, with 10 bases identical to TRBD1. TRBV5-3 is classed as an ORF, of uncertain function. The CDR3 consists of 15 residues.

This clonotype was seen many times. This CDR3 is CASSLGTEGNIQYF. The CDR3, as DNA: TGTGCCAGCAGCTTAGGGACGGAAGGAAACATTCAGTACTTC. V is TRBV7-8 and J is TRBJ2-4; D gene uncertain. V shed 1 base and J shed 6 bases, with 10 bases lying between them. This CDR3 has 14 amino acids. CDR1 is SGHVS and CDR2 is FQNEAQ in the germline V gene. Full variable domain (rest looked up from reference TRBV7-8 and TRBJ2-4): GAGVSQSPRYKVAKRGQDVALRCDPISGHVSLFWYQQALGQGPEFLTYFQNEAQLDKSGLPSDRFFAERPEGSVSTLKIQRTQQEDSAVYLCASSLGTEGNIQYFGAGTRLSVL.

This clonotype came up many times. This chain uses TRBV7-9 with TRBJ1-4; D remains unclear. CDR3 length: 15 amino acids. From germline, CDR1 is SEHNR and CDR2 FQNEAQ (reference sequence). The V end was cut by 4 bases, the J end by 5 bases, with 14 bases between. The CDR3 DNA sequence: TGTGCCAGCAGCTCGCGGACGGCCGACAATGAAAAACTGTTTTTT. The encoded protein is CASSSRTADNEKLFF.

The chain recombines TRBV19 with TRBJ2-3; 8 bases line up with TRBD1. Trimming removed 3 bases from V and 1 base from J; junction bases left unmatched: 9. The CDR3 loop spans 17 amino acids. Germline CDR1 and CDR2: LNHDA and SQIVND (reference sequence). CDR3 bases: TGTGCCAGTAGTATCCGCGGCCAGGGGGCGGGCACAGATACGCAGTATTTT. Protein product: CASSIRGQGAGTDTQYF.

The chain joins TRBV7-4 to TRBJ1-3, with 7 positions matching TRBD1. V trimming: 5 bases; J trimming: 1 base; junction bases outside the gene matches: 11. This CDR3 spans 17 amino acids. The germline gives CDR1 SGHVT, CDR2 SQSDAQ. The CDR3 loop reads CASSPPPGTASGNTIYF. The CDR3 DNA reads TGTGCCAGCAGCCCCCCCCCCGGGACAGCTTCTGGAAACACCATATATTTT.

This clonotype has a count of ten or more. The V and J genes are TRBV11-2 and TRBJ2-5; 11 bases are a match to TRBD1. Germline CDR1 and CDR2: SGHAT and FQNNGV. The CDR3 sequence is 19 residues long. Trimming took 2 bases from V and 1 from J; bases not matched to a gene: 12. CDR3 sequence (DNA): TGTGCCAGCAGCTTATCCGGGACAGGGGGATTCGAAACCCAAGAGACCCAGTACTTC. The encoded protein is CASSLSGTGGFETQETQYF.

This clonotype was observed a few times. The gene calls are TRBV19 and TRBJ1-1; 7 nucleotides agree with TRBD1. The CDR3 runs 14 residues. The germline gives CDR1 LNHDA, CDR2 SQIVND (reference sequence). After removal of 3 bases from V and 5 bases from J, the junction contained 6 bases not matched to a gene. CDR3 bases: TGTGCCAGTAGTATTGGTAGGGGGCTGACTGAAGCTTTCTTT. This codes for CASSIGRGLTEAFF.

This clonotype has only a few counts. The chain carries TRBV18 and TRBJ2-7; TRBD2 matches at 8 bases. Germline-derived CDR1 and CDR2 are KGHSH and LQKENI. Trimming took 3 bases from V and 5 from J; bases not matched to a gene: 3. The CDR3 consists of 13 residues. The CDR3 DNA sequence: TGTGCCAGCTCACCGGAGACTAGCGACGAGCAGTACTTC. Its protein is CASSPETSDEQYF.

Only a few counts were recorded for this clonotype. The J gene is TRBJ2-1, the V gene TRBV12-3 or TRBV12-4; 8 bases line up with TRBD1. The CDR3 totals 15 residues. Trimming removed 1 base from V and 7 bases from J; junction bases left unmatched: 6. The CDR3 DNA is TGTGCCAGCAGTTTAGGGCCCAGACAGGGGAATGAGCAGTTCTTC. Translated, it gives CASSLGPRQGNEQFF.

This chain uses TRBV29-1 with TRBJ1-1; maybe TRBD1 (5 bases). Germline V gene lookup returns CDR1 SQVTM and CDR2 ANQGSEA. The CDR3 is 13 amino acids. Deletions cut 3 bases from V and 6 bases from J, with 14 bases between. The CDR3 region is CSVEGGESPEAFF. For the CDR3, the DNA is TGCAGCGTTGAGGGGGGGGAGTCCCCTGAAGCTTTCTTT.

The V gene is TRBV12-3 or TRBV12-4, the J gene TRBJ1-2, with 8 nucleotides matching TRBD1. With 2 bases clipped from V and 4 bases from J, the junction kept 6 bases outside the gene matches. The CDR3 contains 15 residues. DNA of the CDR3: TGTGCCAGCAGTTTAAGTGGACAGGGTGTCTATGGCTACACCTTC. Amino acids: CASSLSGQGVYGYTF.